These 30 T cell receptor beta chains were sequenced from one sample in a study of human T cells and chemical hapten exposure. Time point in this sample: patch test 1, 2 weeks after DPC sensitization. Treatment denoted: therapeutic diphenylcyclopropenone sensitization with weekly scalp DPC. One entry per CDR3 protein, called by TCRdb with MiXCR from the RACE reads. This sample has roughly 360,000 distinct CDR3 sequences, with approximately 4.4% found just once. The sample was whole blood, taken in connection with sensitization to the hapten diphenylcyclopropenone (DPC). The receptors originated from a woman in her forties or fifties with alopecia areata. Some clones in this sample may be carry-over from other donors' samples.

Ten or more counts support this clonotype. The V call is TRBV10-3, the J call TRBJ2-1, with 7 bases aligning to TRBD1. Germline CDR1 is ENHRY and CDR2 is SYGVKD. The CDR3 is made up of 13 amino acids. V shed 7 bases and J 5 bases; nucleotides not matched to a gene: 5. Written as DNA, the CDR3 is TGTGCCATCAAGGGACAGCAGGACAATGAGCAGTTCTTC. Residues: CAIKGQQDNEQFF.

This clonotype was detected a few times. The chain links TRBV16 to TRBJ2-1; TRBD1 matches at 9 bases. CDR3 length: 16 amino acids. The J segment lost 3 bases and the V segment lost 4 bases, leaving 7 bases of the junction unmatched. The germline CDR1 and CDR2 sequences are KGHSY and FQNENV. CDR3 residues: CASSLLRQGDYNEQFF. As DNA, the CDR3 is TGTGCCAGCAGCCTGCTCCGACAGGGGGACTACAATGAGCAGTTCTTC.

This clonotype was picked up many times. The genes are TRBV29-1 and TRBJ2-2; D is perhaps TRBD2 (5 bases). Per germline, CDR1 SQVTM and CDR2 ANQGSEA. CDR3 length: 13 residues. Trimming removed 7 bases from V and 1 base from J, with 10 bases in between. Written as DNA, the CDR3 is TGCAGCGGGGGTGAGGGGAACACCGGGGAGCTGTTTTTT. This translates into CSGGEGNTGELFF.

This clonotype has more than one count but fewer than ten. The CDR3 here is CASSLLTSGANTEAFF. The CDR3 DNA sequence: TGTGCCAGCAGCTTGCTTACGTCCGGGGCGAACACTGAAGCTTTCTTT. V gene TRBV5-4 combines with J gene TRBJ1-1; D might be TRBD1 (5 bases). V lost 1 base to trimming and J lost 1 base, with 14 bases between them. CDR3 size: 16 residues. CDR1 SGHNT and CDR2 YYREEE come from the germline V gene (reference sequence).

This clonotype was detected ten times or more. This chain joins TRBV6-2 or TRBV6-3 and TRBJ2-7, with TRBD2 matching over 7 bases. The CDR3 spans 15 residues. V lost 2 bases to trimming and J lost 2 bases; unmatched junction nucleotides: 6. Germline loops: CDR1 MNHEY, CDR2 SVGEGT. In DNA, the CDR3 is TGTGCCAGCAGTTACATGGCGGGAGAGGCCTACGAGCAGTACTTC. Residues: CASSYMAGEAYEQYF.

CDR3 region: CAISGPKNIQYF. The CDR3 DNA follows: TGTGCCATATCAGGGCCCAAAAACATTCAGTACTTC. This chain joins TRBV28 and TRBJ2-4; possible D gene TRBD1, 5 bases. Looked up from germline, CDR1 is MDHEN and CDR2 is SYDVKM. CDR3 length: 12 amino acids. Trimming removed 10 bases from V and 2 bases from J, with 9 bases in between.

This clonotype was observed at least ten times. V and J are TRBV7-8 and TRBJ2-1; D remains unclear. CDR1 SGHVS and CDR2 FQNEAQ come from the germline V gene. The germline V and J ends were trimmed by 1 base and 0 bases, with 10 bases remaining between them. This CDR3 region has 16 residues. DNA of the CDR3: TGTGCCAGCAGCTTAGAACCGTCGAGCTCCTACAATGAGCAGTTCTTC. As protein: CASSLEPSSSYNEQFF.

This clonotype was detected a few times. The chain's CDR3 is CSCKENTEAFF. The CDR3 nucleotides read TGCAGCTGTAAGGAGAACACTGAAGCTTTCTTT. V usage is TRBV29-1 and J usage is TRBJ1-1, with no clear D. CDR3 size: 11 residues. V was cut by 8 bases and J by 1 base, with 8 bases left in between. Germline V gene lookup returns CDR1 SQVTM and CDR2 ANQGSEA.

In its sample, this clonotype was seen many times. This chain links TRBV2 with TRBJ1-1; D unresolved. Trimming stripped 4 bases from V and 4 bases from J, with 7 bases between. The CDR3 runs to 12 residues. CDR1 is SNHLY, CDR2 FYNNEI, per germline. The DNA for the CDR3 is TGTGCCAGCAGTGGACTCATCACTGAAGCTTTCTTT. Amino acid sequence: CASSGLITEAFF. The full variable domain, with the rest looked up from reference TRBV2 and TRBJ1-1, is EPEVTQTPSHQVTQMGQEVILRCVPISNHLYFYWYRQILGQKVEFLVSFYNNEISEKSEIFDDQFSVERPDGSNFTLKIRSTKLEDSAMYFCASSGLITEAFFGQGTRLTVV.

This clonotype was found a few times. The CDR3 spells CATSRDPSSQETQYF. The CDR3 DNA reads TGTGCCACCAGCAGAGATCCTAGCAGCCAAGAGACCCAGTACTTC. V and J are TRBV15 and TRBJ2-5; TRBD2 might be the D (5 bases). Germline V gene data show CDR1 as LNHNV and CDR2 as YYDKDF (reference sequence). CDR3 size: 15 residues. The germline V and J ends were trimmed by 0 bases and 1 base, with 9 bases remaining between them.

Many counts were recorded for this clonotype. The chain recombines TRBV5-5 with TRBJ2-3, with D unresolved. V gave up 2 bases and J gave up 4 bases, with 11 bases separating them. Germline assignment: CDR1 SGHKS and CDR2 YYEKEE (reference sequence). The CDR3 length is 14 residues. CDR3 protein: CASSFEASPDTQYF. CDR3 bases: TGTGCCAGCAGCTTTGAGGCTTCCCCAGATACGCAGTATTTT.

This clonotype was seen only a few times. The chain has TRBV5-8 and TRBJ2-3, with 7 nucleotides matching TRBD1. The CDR3 loop spans 14 amino acids. Trimming removed 5 bases from V and 0 bases from J; junction bases left unmatched: 3. Germline lookup yields CDR1 SGHTS and CDR2 YDEGEE. The CDR3 spells CASRDRQSTDTQYF. In DNA form, the CDR3 reads TGTGCCAGCAGGGACAGGCAAAGCACAGATACGCAGTATTTT.

This clonotype was found a few times. V gene TRBV6-5 combines with J gene TRBJ2-1; perhaps TRBD2 as D (5 bases). Deletions cut 6 bases from V and 5 bases from J, with 14 bases between. The CDR3 contains 14 residues. Germline V gene data show CDR1 as MNHEY and CDR2 as SVGAGI. In nucleotides, the CDR3 is TGTGCCAGCAGCCCTACCGGGATAGACAATGAGCAGTTCTTC. Translating it yields CASSPTGIDNEQFF.

This clonotype has ten or more counts. The chain has TRBV29-1 and TRBJ2-1; 14 bases match TRBD2. The V gene end was trimmed by 4 bases and the J gene end by 10 bases; junction bases not matched to a gene: 9. Germline values: CDR1 SQVTM, CDR2 ANQGSEA. This CDR3 spans 15 amino acids. The CDR3 is CSVGAGLAGVEEQFF. Here the CDR3 DNA reads TGCAGCGTTGGCGCGGGACTAGCGGGAGTAGAGGAGCAGTTCTTC.

In its sample, this clonotype was seen a few times. This sequence joins TRBV20-1 and TRBJ2-7, with 9 bases lining up with TRBD1. The CDR3 is 14 amino acids. Germline V gene data show CDR1 as DFQATT and CDR2 as SNEGSKA (reference sequence). J gave up 5 bases and V 4 bases, and 9 bases lay outside the gene matches. CDR3 loop: CSATAGTGSHEQYF. CDR3 nucleotides: TGCAGTGCTACCGCCGGGACAGGGTCCCACGAGCAGTACTTC.

This clonotype occurred many times. The chain employs TRBV7-9 and TRBJ1-3; D ambiguous. V shed 2 bases and J shed 0 bases, with 14 bases lying between them. CDR1 is SEHNR, CDR2 FQNEAQ, per germline (reference sequence). This CDR3 contains 17 residues. The DNA for the CDR3 is TGTGCCAGCAGCTTAACTAGGACGAGCCCCTCTGGAAACACCATATATTTT. Its protein product is CASSLTRTSPSGNTIYF.

This clonotype was detected ten times or more. The rearrangement joins TRBV28 to TRBJ2-5; D ambiguous. The CDR3 has 15 amino acids. Germline V CDR1 and CDR2: MDHEN, SYDVKM. V was shortened by 5 bases and J by 4 bases, with 17 bases between the two germline ends. The CDR3 bases are TGTGCCAGCAGTCCATACTCCCGACGGCGAGAGACCCAGTACTTC. As protein: CASSPYSRRRETQYF. The complete variable domain, with remaining parts taken from reference TRBV28 and TRBJ2-5, reads DVKVTQSSRYLVKRTGEKVFLECVQDMDHENMFWYRQDPGLGLRLIYFSYDVKMKEKGDIPEGYSVSREKKERFSLILESASTNQTSMYLCASSPYSRRRETQYFGPGTRLLVL.

This clonotype was seen a handful of times. This rearrangement joins TRBV19 to TRBJ2-5; no clear D. The CDR3 covers 14 residues. CDR1 and CDR2 from the germline V gene are LNHDA and SQIVND (reference sequence). The germline V and J ends were trimmed by 3 bases and 4 bases, with 12 bases remaining between them. This chain's CDR3 is CASSMGQLGETQYF. The CDR3 DNA is TGTGCCAGTAGTATGGGCCAGCTCGGAGAGACCCAGTACTTC.

This clonotype was observed many times. V usage is TRBV7-9 and J usage is TRBJ1-6, with no clear D. In germline, CDR1 is SEHNR, CDR2 FQNEAQ (reference sequence). Trimming cost V 7 bases and J 11 bases, with 15 bases left between them. This CDR3 has 13 amino acids. CDR3 sequence reads: CASTGSPGAPLHF. Written as DNA, the CDR3 is TGTGCCAGCACCGGGAGTCCCGGGGCACCCCTCCACTTT.

This clonotype was seen many times. This chain uses TRBV6-2 or TRBV6-3 with TRBJ2-7, with 9 bases fitting TRBD1. The trim removed 0 bases at V and 4 bases at J, leaving 7 bases unmatched. The germline V gene has CDR1 MNHEY and CDR2 SVGEGT. There are 16 residues in the CDR3. DNA of the CDR3: TGTGCCAGCAGTTACTCGTCGGACAGGGGTGAATACGAGCAGTACTTC. It translates to CASSYSSDRGEYEQYF.

This clonotype showed up many times. The CDR3 protein is CASSLKNRGQAEAFF. The CDR3 DNA sequence: TGTGCCAGCTCACTAAAAAACAGGGGGCAAGCTGAAGCTTTCTTT. The chain joins TRBV18 to TRBJ1-1, with 9 nucleotides matching TRBD1. The CDR3 covers 15 residues. CDR1 and CDR2 (germline): KGHSH, LQKENI. Germline trimming cut 4 bases from V and 6 bases from J; bases unmatched to any gene: 9.

In this sample, this clonotype turned up many times. The chain uses TRBV6-6 and TRBJ2-1, with TRBD2 as a possible D gene (5 bases). There are 16 residues in the CDR3. V dropped 0 bases and J dropped 6 bases, with 15 bases sitting between them. Germline lookup yields CDR1 MNHNY and CDR2 SVGAGI (reference sequence). DNA for the CDR3: TGTGCCAGCAGTTACTCTCCGACCCTCGGAGGCAATGAGCAGTTCTTC. This translates into CASSYSPTLGGNEQFF.

Remarks on this clonotype: A clone one base away is much larger, so this may be a read error. This chain links TRBV7-2 with TRBJ2-5; D not resolved. Germline V gives CDR1 SGHTA, CDR2 FQGNSA. This CDR3 is 11 amino acids long. This CDR3 reads CASTSQETLYF. In DNA form, the CDR3 reads TGTGCCAGCACCTCACAAGAGACCCTGTACTTC.

The rearrangement uses TRBV5-1 and TRBJ2-7, with 11 bases that match TRBD2. The V and J ends lost 2 bases and 0 bases, in that order; junction bases with no gene match: 13. Germline V gives CDR1 SGHRS, CDR2 YFSETQ. This CDR3 is 19 amino acids long. The CDR3 bases are TGCGCCAGCAGCTTCCTAACATCTAGCGGGGGGCCCGACTCCTACGAGCAGTACTTC. It translates to CASSFLTSSGGPDSYEQYF.

Note on this clonotype: At one of its ends the junction is not consistent with the germline gene, which may arise from a read error. The chain has TRBV13 and TRBJ2-6; no reliable D call. The CDR3 is 15 amino acids. Germline V lookup: CDR1 PRHDT, CDR2 FYEKMQ (reference sequence). DNA of the CDR3: TGTGCCAGCAGCCTAGGCCCCTTTGGGGCCAACGTCCTGACTTTC. Translated: CASSLGPFGANVLTF.

V gene TRBV6-2 or TRBV6-3 combines with J gene TRBJ1-5; 9 nucleotides agree with TRBD1. Germline CDR1 reads MNHEY; CDR2 reads SVGEGT. The CDR3 has 13 residues. After removal of 8 bases from V and 3 bases from J, the junction contained 2 bases not matched to a gene. CDR3 nucleotides: TGTGCCAGCGGACAGGGGTACAATCAGCCCCAGCATTTT. This sequence encodes CASGQGYNQPQHF.

The table lists this clonotype with a few counts. The chain combines TRBV12-3 or TRBV12-4 with TRBJ1-5, with 7 bases aligning to TRBD1. V dropped 6 bases and J dropped 0; count of bases not matched to a gene: 5. The CDR3 is 15 residues long. The CDR3 sequence is CASSPGTVSNQPQHF. The CDR3 DNA reads TGTGCCAGCAGCCCCGGGACAGTTAGCAATCAGCCCCAGCATTTT.

This clonotype occurred many times. The chain combines TRBV29-1 with TRBJ2-1; D is ambiguous. Germline loops: CDR1 SQVTM, CDR2 ANQGSEA. V lost 6 bases and J lost 9, with 3 bases in between. The CDR3 has 8 residues. The CDR3 here is CSVGEQFF. The CDR3, as DNA: TGCAGCGTAGGTGAGCAGTTCTTC.

DNA of the CDR3: TGTGCCAGCAGCCAAGAGGGGCAGAACAACGCTGAAGCTTTCTTT. Translation: CASSQEGQNNAEAFF. The rearrangement links TRBV14 to TRBJ1-1; perhaps TRBD1 as D (5 bases). The ends were cut back, 0 bases at V and 6 bases at J, with 14 bases in the middle. The length of the CDR3 is 15 residues. Per germline, CDR1 SGHDN and CDR2 FVKESK.

This clonotype was seen only a few times. The V gene is TRBV4-1, the J gene TRBJ1-4, with D perhaps matching TRBD1 (6 bases). V was pared by 3 bases and J by 5 bases, with 16 bases between. Per the germline V gene, CDR1 is MGHRA and CDR2 is YSYEKL. The CDR3 runs to 16 residues. The CDR3 bases are TGCGCCAGCAGCCAGGACCGGACAGTGACGAATGAAAAACTGTTTTTT. The encoded protein is CASSQDRTVTNEKLFF.